These 27 T cell receptor beta chains came from one sample sequenced in a study of a mutant IDH1 vaccine in newly diagnosed glioma. Stated time point: baseline, week 1 (first vaccination visit). This sample's treatment: pre-vaccination baseline after standard-of-care therapy. Some clones are missing from TCRdb's copy, which holds only in-frame ones; the method was immunoSEQ multiplex PCR. The sample records 59,000 or so clones, 75% to 95% being singletons. The source was PBMCs, collected from a glioma patient treated with radiotherapy, temozolomide or both. The receptors derive from a man aged 50-60 years with glioma.

The chain is built from TRBV6-5 and TRBJ2-7; either TRBD1 or TRBD2 may fit D (5 bases each). V was pared by 4 bases and J by 1 base, with 8 bases between. CDR3 length: 13 amino acids. Germline V gene sequence: CDR1 MNHEY, CDR2 SVGAGI. The CDR3 region is CASSWGRSYEQYF. CDR3 coding DNA: TGTGCCAGCAGTTGGGGACGGTCCTACGAGCAGTACTTC.

The chain has TRBV6-1 and TRBJ2-3, with D perhaps matching TRBD2 (5 bases). V was trimmed by 1 base and J by 0 bases, leaving 8 bases between them. Germline V gene sequence: CDR1 MNHNS, CDR2 SASEGT. The CDR3 is 15 amino acids. The CDR3 DNA reads as TGTGCCAGCAGTGAAGTTGGCGGGAGCACAGATACGCAGTATTTT. Protein: CASSEVGGSTDTQYF.

This chain links TRBV2 with TRBJ2-7; no clear D gene. V dropped 3 bases and J dropped 3 bases, with 6 bases sitting between them. This CDR3 region has 12 residues. Germline CDR1 and CDR2: SNHLY and FYNNEI. For the CDR3, the DNA is TGTGCCAGCAGTGAGGGCAACTACGAGCAGTACTTC. Its translation: CASSEGNYEQYF.

The chain carries TRBV5-1 and TRBJ2-1; D not resolved. Trimming removed 3 bases from V and 5 bases from J, with 12 bases in between. Germline loops: CDR1 SGHRS, CDR2 YFSETQ. The CDR3 is 14 residues long. Written as DNA, the CDR3 is TGCGCCAGCAGCTCCGGGTCGCCCGACAATGAGCAGTTCTTC. It encodes CASSSGSPDNEQFF.

The chain uses TRBV5-6 and TRBJ2-5, with 7 bases lining up with TRBD2. The CDR3 consists of 13 residues. CDR1 SGHDT and CDR2 YYEEEE come from the germline V gene. The trim removed 3 bases at V and 9 bases at J, leaving 8 bases unmatched. The CDR3 region is CASSWGGTQAQYF. The CDR3 DNA is TGTGCCAGCAGCTGGGGGGGGACCCAAGCCCAGTACTTC.

The V and J genes are TRBV6-1 and TRBJ2-7, with unresolved D. The length of the CDR3 is 14 residues. CDR1 and CDR2 (germline): MNHNS, SASEGT. Trimming pared 4 bases from V and 3 bases from J, leaving 13 bases between. Here the CDR3 DNA reads TGTGCCAGCAGTGTGAATCCGGAATTCTACGAGCAGTACTTC. Its translation: CASSVNPEFYEQYF.

The V call is TRBV5-8, the J call TRBJ1-2, with a weak D call TRBD1 (5 bases). Germline lookup yields CDR1 SGHTS and CDR2 YDEGEE. The length of the CDR3 is 14 residues. V lost 1 base, J lost 5 bases, and 12 bases lay in between. The CDR3 region has the DNA TGTGCCAGCAGCTTGTTGGACATTGAATATGGCTACACCTTC. This sequence encodes CASSLLDIEYGYTF. Full variable domain (rest looked up from reference TRBV5-8 and TRBJ1-2): EAGVTQSPTHLIKTRGQQATLRCSPISGHTSVYWYQQALGLGLQFLLWYDEGEERNRGNFPPRFSGRQFPNYSSELNVNALELEDSALYLCASSLLDIEYGYTFGSGTRLTVV.

The chain has TRBV30 and TRBJ1-4, with a weak D call TRBD1 (5 bases). The V and J ends lost 5 bases and 8 bases respectively, with 15 bases between them. Germline V gene lookup returns CDR1 GTSNPN and CDR2 SVGIG (reference sequence). The CDR3 sequence is 13 residues long. CDR3 amino acids: CAWVRGTEEKLFF. CDR3 bases: TGTGCCTGGGTGCGGGGGACGGAAGAAAAACTGTTTTTT.

This clone occurred once. V usage is TRBV7-9 and J usage is TRBJ2-3, with a possible D match to TRBD2 (6 bases). Germline CDR1 reads SEHNR; CDR2 reads FQNEAQ (reference sequence). The V end lost 1 base, the J end lost 0 bases, and 8 bases lay between the germline ends. This CDR3 is built from 15 residues. The chain's CDR3 is CASSLVGGSTDTQYF. The CDR3 coding sequence is TGTGCCAGCAGCTTAGTCGGGGGAAGCACAGATACGCAGTATTTT.

This clone was observed a single time. V and J are TRBV2 and TRBJ1-4; D may be TRBD1 (6 bases). The CDR3 runs to 16 residues. Germline-derived CDR1 and CDR2 are SNHLY and FYNNEI. V was shortened by 4 bases and J by 3 bases, with 15 bases between the two germline ends. The CDR3 DNA reads as TGTGCCAGCAGTGGTTATGTACAGGGTCCTAATGAAAAACTGTTTTTT. This codes for CASSGYVQGPNEKLFF.

V usage is TRBV7-2 and J usage is TRBJ1-2; possible D gene TRBD1, 6 bases. In germline, CDR1 is SGHTA, CDR2 FQGNSA. The CDR3 runs to 15 residues. V was clipped by 0 bases and J by 2 bases, with 10 bases between them. Here the CDR3 DNA reads TGTGCCAGCAGCTTAGCGCCACAGGGAAACTATGGCTACACCTTC. Protein product: CASSLAPQGNYGYTF.

The CDR3 DNA reads TGTGCCAGCAGTATCGGACCCAACACTGAAGCTTTCTTT. It encodes CASSIGPNTEAFF. The rearrangement joins TRBV28 to TRBJ1-1; D not resolved. V dropped 5 bases and J dropped 2 bases, with 9 bases sitting between them. The CDR3 totals 13 residues. Germline loops: CDR1 MDHEN, CDR2 SYDVKM.

This clone was found a few times. This chain joins TRBV7-2 and TRBJ2-7; D assignment may be TRBD1 or TRBD2 (5 bases each). Trimming shortened V by 4 bases and J by 4 bases, and 14 bases separated the two germline ends. This CDR3 region has 14 residues. Per the germline V gene, CDR1 is SGHTA and CDR2 is FQGNSA. The CDR3 here is CASSSGRVGYEQYF. In nucleotides, the CDR3 is TGTGCCAGCAGCTCAGGGAGAGTTGGGTACGAGCAGTACTTC.

The J gene is TRBJ2-3, the V gene TRBV5-4; weak D call: TRBD2 (5 bases). The CDR3 loop spans 15 amino acids. Trimming took 1 base from V and 2 from J, leaving 11 bases between them. Germline V CDR1 and CDR2: SGHNT, YYREEE (reference sequence). The CDR3 nucleotides are TGTGCCAGCAGCTTGCGGGAAGTTCACACAGATACGCAGTATTTT. The encoded protein is CASSLREVHTDTQYF.

The J gene is TRBJ1-6, the V gene TRBV30; maybe TRBD1 (6 bases). Germline CDR1 is GTSNPN and CDR2 is SVGIG (reference sequence). Trimming removed 5 bases at V and 7 bases at J, with 18 bases between. The CDR3 consists of 15 residues. The CDR3 reads CAWGRNRARNSPLHF. The CDR3 DNA reads as TGTGCCTGGGGCAGGAACAGGGCTCGGAATTCACCCCTCCACTTT.

The CDR3 loop is CASSDFPRPMTSGGTIYNEQFF. The DNA of the CDR3 is TGTGCCAGCAGTGACTTCCCGCGACCCATGACTAGCGGGGGGACCATCTACAATGAGCAGTTCTTC. The chain carries TRBV6-4 and TRBJ2-1; 13 bases are a match to TRBD2. The CDR3 runs 22 residues. J lost 3 bases, V lost 1 base, and 18 bases had no gene match. Germline CDR1 is MRHNA and CDR2 is SNTAGT.

The chain recombines TRBV30 with TRBJ1-1; no clear D gene. This CDR3 spans 13 amino acids. The V and J ends lost 3 bases and 0 bases respectively, with 8 bases between them. Germline CDR1 is GTSNPN and CDR2 is SVGIG (reference sequence). The CDR3 protein is CAWSPGVNTEAFF. In DNA form, the CDR3 reads TGTGCCTGGAGCCCTGGGGTGAACACTGAAGCTTTCTTT.

This sequence joins TRBV4-2 and TRBJ2-1; the D gene is possibly TRBD2 (5 bases). The ends were cut back, 0 bases at V and 9 bases at J, with 18 bases in the middle. The CDR3 length is 16 residues. Germline CDR1 is LGHNA and CDR2 is YNFKEQ. The CDR3, as DNA: TGTGCCAGCAGCCAAGATACTTCGTATAGCGAAGGTGAGCAGTTCTTC. Residues: CASSQDTSYSEGEQFF.

The chain carries TRBV19 and TRBJ1-1; D perhaps matches TRBD1 (6 bases). The CDR3 spans 14 residues. Germline CDR1 is LNHDA and CDR2 is SQIVND (reference sequence). V was trimmed by 6 bases and J by 5 bases, leaving 16 bases between them. The chain's CDR3 is CASRDSPRGTEAFF. The CDR3 DNA reads TGTGCCAGTAGGGACAGTCCGAGGGGGACTGAAGCTTTCTTT.

The gene calls are TRBV6-6 and TRBJ1-2, with a weak D call TRBD1 (6 bases). The CDR3 consists of 14 residues. Trimming took off 7 bases at V and 2 bases at J, with 14 bases between the two ends. Per the germline V gene, CDR1 is MNHNY and CDR2 is SVGAGI (reference sequence). CDR3 protein: CASNTGTGNYGYTF. Here the CDR3 DNA reads TGTGCCAGCAATACAGGGACCGGGAACTATGGCTACACCTTC.

The chain employs TRBV7-8 and TRBJ2-2; D remains ambiguous. Germline V gives CDR1 SGHVS, CDR2 FQNEAQ. The V and J ends lost 1 base and 8 bases respectively, with 11 bases between them. The CDR3 extends over 14 amino acids. The CDR3 is CASSLGGKSGELFF. The CDR3 DNA reads as TGTGCCAGCAGCTTAGGAGGCAAATCGGGGGAGCTGTTTTTT.

V usage is TRBV28 and J usage is TRBJ2-2; weak D call: TRBD2 (5 bases). V shed 8 bases and J shed 0 bases, with 10 bases lying between them. The CDR3 spans 14 residues. Germline V gives CDR1 MDHEN, CDR2 SYDVKM. CDR3 in DNA: TGTGCCAGCCGGACTGGCGCGAACACCGGGGAGCTGTTTTTT. It yields the protein CASRTGANTGELFF. The variable domain in full, completed from reference TRBV28 and TRBJ2-2, reads DVKVTQSSRYLVKRTGEKVFLECVQDMDHENMFWYRQDPGLGLRLIYFSYDVKMKEKGDIPEGYSVSREKKERFSLILESASTNQTSMYLCASRTGANTGELFFGEGSRLTVL.

The genes are TRBV7-8 and TRBJ2-5, with TRBD2 identical over 10 bases. Germline V gene lookup returns CDR1 SGHVS and CDR2 FQNEAQ. The CDR3 has 16 residues. V lost 4 bases to trimming and J lost 5 bases; unmatched junction nucleotides: 10. Here the CDR3 DNA reads TGTGCCAGCAGCTCGCCGACTAGCGGGTTCGGGGAGACCCAGTACTTC. Its protein product is CASSSPTSGFGETQYF.

The rearrangement uses TRBV25-1 and TRBJ2-3; 14 bases agree with TRBD2. Germline V gene data show CDR1 as MGHDK and CDR2 as SYGVNS. The V segment lost 1 base and the J segment 4 bases; nucleotides outside the gene matches: 4. This CDR3 is 17 amino acids long. CDR3 bases: TGTGCCAGCAGTGAATTGACTAGCGGGAGGGTTCCAGATACGCAGTATTTT. Residues: CASSELTSGRVPDTQYF.

The chain is built from TRBV5-6 and TRBJ1-1; TRBD1 might be the D (6 bases). This CDR3 has 14 amino acids. CDR1 and CDR2 (germline): SGHDT, YYEEEE. V was shortened by 4 bases and J by 0 bases, with 10 bases between the two germline ends. The CDR3 coding sequence is TGTGCCAGCAGCCCGAGGGGGGTGAACACTGAAGCTTTCTTT. It is translated as CASSPRGVNTEAFF.

The rearrangement links TRBV6-1 to TRBJ1-2; unclear D gene. Germline V gives CDR1 MNHNS, CDR2 SASEGT. V gave up 1 base and J gave up 4 bases, with 10 bases separating them. This CDR3 is built from 14 residues. The DNA for the CDR3 is TGTGCCAGCAGTGAAGGGGGAATTGTCTATGGCTACACCTTC. It encodes CASSEGGIVYGYTF.

Concerning this clone itself: One end of the junction is discordant with germline, which a read error may explain. V and J are TRBV13 and TRBJ2-7; the D is unclear. The CDR3 sequence is 14 residues long. Germline V gives CDR1 PRHDT, CDR2 FYEKMQ (reference sequence). The CDR3 loop is CASSPGRTVDAQHF. Here the CDR3 DNA reads TGTGCCAGCAGCCCCGGCCGGACGGTCGATGCTCAGCACTTC.